These 17 T cell receptor beta chains share one sample of origin, sequenced in a study of tissue T cells after allogeneic stem cell transplantation. The data were produced by immunoSEQ multiplex PCR, yet TCRdb's version contains in-frame clones alone and is incomplete. The sample holds thousands of clones, 37% seen once. Time point indicated: mouse harvest day 14 after allogeneic transplant. Each mouse received 10^7 T-cell-depleted marrow cells plus 10^6 splenic CD5+ T cells by tail vein. The sequencing sample was made of skin. Receptors were obtained from a female BALB/c mouse given C57BL/6 T cells with graft-versus-host disease after an allogeneic hematopoietic cell transplant.

The sample holds a few counts of this clone. Gene names refer to mouse genes. The read ends 1 residue early relative to the CDR3; the germline J gene fills the gap. This chain uses TRBV13-1 with TRBJ2-7; weak D call: TRBD1 (6 bases). Between the trimmed V and J ends, which lost 5 bases and 0 bases, there was a span of 12 bases. Germline values: CDR1 NSHNY, CDR2 SYGAGN. The CDR3 covers 14 residues. The sequenced part of the CDR3 DNA is TGTGCCAGCAGCCCGGGACACCTCTCCTATGAACAGTAC. Amino acid sequence: CASSPGHLSYEQY. The whole CDR3 protein is CASSPGHLSYEQYF.

As regards this clone: Mouse names are used for the genes. Read data end 1 residue before the CDR3 end; the end is taken from the germline J gene. The chain combines TRBV26 with TRBJ2-4, with D maybe TRBD1 (6 bases). The V and J ends lost 3 bases and 0 bases respectively, with 10 bases between them. The CDR3 runs to 15 residues. Germline values: CDR1 KGHPV, CDR2 FQNQEV (reference sequence). The sequenced CDR3 bases are TGTGCCAGCAGTCTCCAGGGGTCTAGTCAAAACACCTTGTAC. Its protein product is CASSLQGSSQNTLY. The whole CDR3 region reads CASSLQGSSQNTLYF.

This clone was seen only a few times. Gene labels here are mouse ones. The read stops 1 residue short of the end of the CDR3; the missing end is completed from the germline J gene. The V and J genes are TRBV12-1 and TRBJ1-1; no clear D. Germline V lookup: CDR1 SGHSN, CDR2 HYEKVE. V was trimmed by 0 bases and J by 1 base, leaving 2 bases between them. The length of the CDR3 is 12 residues. The covered CDR3 bases are TGTGCCAGCTCTCTCAAAAACACAGAAGTCTTC. Translation: CASSLKNTEVF. The complete CDR3 sequence is CASSLKNTEVFF.

This clone has more than one count but fewer than ten. Gene names and germline match the mouse. Sequencing ends 1 residue short of the CDR3 end; the germline J gene provides the rest. The chain links TRBV1 to TRBJ2-7; D possibly matches TRBD1 or TRBD2 (5 bases each). Per germline, CDR1 NSQYPW and CDR2 LRSPGD (reference sequence). V was pared by 0 bases and J by 6 bases, with 9 bases between. This CDR3 spans 13 amino acids. The CDR3 loop reads CTCSADNGAEQYF. The covered CDR3 bases are TGCACCTGCAGTGCAGATAACGGGGCTGAACAGTAC.

This clone was detected only a few times. The germline and genes are mouse ones. The read ends 1 residue early relative to the CDR3; the germline J gene fills the gap. V usage is TRBV26 and J usage is TRBJ1-1; TRBD1 matches at 10 bases. The CDR3 sequence is 14 residues long. With 4 bases clipped from V and 5 bases from J, the junction kept 4 bases outside the gene matches. CDR1 is KGHPV, CDR2 FQNQEV, per germline (reference sequence). The DNA read from the CDR3 is TGTGCCAGCAGTCGACAGGGGGCAAGGACAGAAGTCTTC. Translation: CASSRQGARTEVF. The CDR3 in its entirety is CASSRQGARTEVFF.

With regard to this clone: The germline and genes are mouse ones. The sequence runs out 1 residue before the end of the CDR3; the remainder is reconstructed from the germline J gene. J is TRBJ2-2 and V is TRBV14; unclear D gene. CDR1 and CDR2 from the germline V gene are SGHDT and FRDEAV. V lost 1 base and J 1 base, leaving 5 bases between the germline ends. The length of the CDR3 is 14 residues. CDR3 DNA, as far as it was read: TGTGCCAGCAGTTTCGGCCTAAACACCGGGCAGCTCTAC. It translates to CASSFGLNTGQLY. The complete CDR3 sequence is CASSFGLNTGQLYF.

This clone showed up just a few times. Any gene name here is a mouse gene name. The read ends 1 residue before the CDR3 terminus; that terminus is restored from the germline J gene. V gene TRBV5 combines with J gene TRBJ2-3, with 11 nucleotides matching TRBD2. Germline V gene data show CDR1 as LGHNA and CDR2 as YNLKQL (reference sequence). The ends lost 4 bases at V and 3 bases at J; junction bases unmatched: 6. The CDR3 covers 16 residues. The chain's CDR3 is CASSPYWGGEAETLYF. Incomplete CDR3 DNA: TGTGCCAGCAGCCCTTACTGGGGGGGCGAGGCAGAAACGCTGTAT.

Concerning this clone itself: Gene names and germline refer to mouse. The DNA ends 1 residue before the CDR3 does, and the rest of the CDR3 is filled in from the germline J gene. The rearrangement uses TRBV16 and TRBJ2-5, with TRBD1 identical over 7 bases. Trimming removed 3 bases from V and 3 bases from J; junction bases left unmatched: 0. This CDR3 is built from 13 residues. Germline V gene lookup returns CDR1 SGHSA and CDR2 FRNQAP. The CDR3 DNA, read in part, is TGTGCAAGCAGCTTCAGGGGGCAAGACACCCAGTAC. It specifies CASSFRGQDTQY. The full CDR3 sequence reads CASSFRGQDTQYF.

Worth noting for this clone: Gene names and germline match the mouse. The DNA ends 1 residue before the CDR3 does, and the rest of the CDR3 is filled in from the germline J gene. V and J are TRBV3 and TRBJ2-7, with 9 bases lining up with TRBD2. CDR1 is SNHLY, CDR2 FYNGKV, per germline (reference sequence). This CDR3 has 13 amino acids. J gave up 4 bases and V 4 bases, and 2 bases lay outside the gene matches. CDR3 bases read: TGTGCCAGCAGCTCGGGACTGGGTTATGAACAGTAC. Its translation is CASSSGLGYEQY. The whole CDR3 protein is CASSSGLGYEQYF.

With regard to this clone: These gene names are mouse names. The read stops 1 residue short of the end of the CDR3; the missing end is completed from the germline J gene. The chain uses TRBV3 and TRBJ2-1; D possibly corresponds to TRBD1 (5 bases). The CDR3 totals 13 residues. Germline-derived CDR1 and CDR2 are SNHLY and FYNGKV (reference sequence). Trimming pared 2 bases from V and 5 bases from J, leaving 7 bases between. CDR3 DNA, as far as it was read: TGTGCCAGCAGCTTACAGGGAAATGCTGAGCAGTTC. Translated, it gives CASSLQGNAEQF. The full CDR3 protein is CASSLQGNAEQFF.

This clone was recorded a few times. Here the gene names and germline are mouse. Read data end 1 residue before the CDR3 end; the end is taken from the germline J gene. The rearrangement joins TRBV1 to TRBJ2-7; 9 positions match TRBD2. CDR1 is NSQYPW and CDR2 is LRSPGD in the germline V gene (reference sequence). The CDR3 contains 14 residues. Trimming cost V 1 base and J 3 bases; bases outside gene matches: 1. CDR3 bases read: TGCACCTGCAGTGCAGCTGGGGGGGACTATGAACAGTAC. As protein: CTCSAAGGDYEQY. The full CDR3 reads CTCSAAGGDYEQYF.

To note about this clone: Gene and germline names: mouse. The read terminates 1 residue before the CDR3 end, so the remaining end is supplied by the germline J gene. The rearrangement links TRBV26 to TRBJ1-1; 7 nucleotides match TRBD1. Germline V gene sequence: CDR1 KGHPV, CDR2 FQNQEV (reference sequence). This CDR3 has 14 residues. V was pared by 6 bases and J by 0 bases, with 4 bases of the junction left unmatched. The chain's CDR3 is CASSRGQTNTEVFF. The covered CDR3 bases are TGTGCCAGCAGCCGGGGACAGACAAACACAGAAGTCTTC.

This clone was seen a handful of times. Germline and genes: mouse. The sequence runs out 1 residue before the end of the CDR3; the remainder is reconstructed from the germline J gene. J is TRBJ1-4 and V is TRBV16, with a weak D call TRBD1 (6 bases). V was clipped by 5 bases and J by 1 base, with 11 bases between them. The CDR3 consists of 15 residues. Per germline, CDR1 SGHSA and CDR2 FRNQAP. The sequenced part of the CDR3 DNA is TGTGCAAGCAGCCGGGACAAAAATTCCAACGAAAGATTATTT. Translation: CASSRDKNSNERLF. The whole CDR3 sequence reads CASSRDKNSNERLFF. Full variable domain (rest looked up from reference TRBV16 and TRBJ1-4): NAGVIQTPRHKVTGKGQEATLWCEPISGHSAVFWYRQTIVQGLEFLTYFRNQAPIDDSGMPKERFSAQMPNQSHSTLKIQSTQPQDSAVYLCASSRDKNSNERLFFGHGTKLSVL.

Concerning this clone: Gene names denote mouse genes. The read terminates 1 residue ahead of where the CDR3 ends, so the germline J gene completes it. The V and J genes are TRBV31 and TRBJ2-4, with 10 bases identical to TRBD2. The CDR3 totals 15 residues. Germline V gene lookup returns CDR1 GKSSPN and CDR2 SITVG. J gave up 6 bases and V 2 bases, and 8 bases lay outside the gene matches. This chain's CDR3 is CAWSRLGGDGNTLYF. The part of the CDR3 DNA that was read is TGTGCCTGGAGTAGACTGGGGGGTGATGGGAACACCTTGTAC. The full variable domain, in which reference TRBV31 and TRBJ2-4 provide the parts outside the CDR3, is AQTIHQWPVAEIKAVGSPLSLGCTIKGKSSPNLYWYWQATGGTLQQLFYSITVGQVESVVQLNLSASRPKDDQFILSTEKLLLSHSGFYLCAWSRLGGDGNTLYFGAGTRLSVL.

Concerning this clone: The gene symbols are mouse symbols. The CDR3 end lies 1 residue beyond the end of the read and is filled in from the germline J gene. The chain joins TRBV16 to TRBJ2-3; the D gene is possibly TRBD2 (8 bases). CDR1 is SGHSA and CDR2 is FRNQAP in the germline V gene. The CDR3 runs 16 residues. Trimming took off 6 bases at V and 0 bases at J, with 16 bases between the two ends. The CDR3 protein is CASSIRGGRSAETLYF. The DNA read from the CDR3 is TGTGCAAGCAGTATCAGGGGGGGGCGCAGTGCAGAAACGCTGTAT.

Comments on this clone: Gene names are the mouse ones. The read is 1 residue too short to cover the CDR3 end, so that end is filled in from the germline J gene. This chain uses TRBV26 with TRBJ1-2; D remains unclear. The CDR3 has 14 amino acids. Trimming cost V 4 bases and J 4 bases, with 13 bases left between them. The germline V gene encodes CDR1 KGHPV and CDR2 FQNQEV (reference sequence). CDR3 in amino acids: CASSRPGSSSDYTF. CDR3 DNA (partial): TGTGCCAGCAGTCGGCCAGGATCCTCCTCCGACTACACC. Using reference TRBV26 and TRBJ1-2 for the parts outside the CDR3, the full variable domain is NSKVIQTPRYLVKGQGQKAKMRCIPEKGHPVVFWYQQNKNNEFKFLINFQNQEVLQQIDMTEKRFSAECPSNSPCSLEIQSSEAGDSALYLCASSRPGSSSDYTFGSGTRLLVI.

This clone has more than one count but fewer than ten. Germline and genes: mouse. Read coverage stops 1 residue before the CDR3 terminus; the germline J gene supplies the remainder. The V and J genes are TRBV23 and TRBJ2-7; the table assigns TRBD2, which was not confirmed against the DNA. From germline, CDR1 is KGHTA and CDR2 FQNQQP. This CDR3 is 14 amino acids long. The CDR3 sequence is CSSSQLGTGMEQYF. The sequenced CDR3 bases are TGCTCCAGCAGTCAATTGGGGACTGGGATGGAACAGTAC.